This T cell receptor (beta chain) was identified during a study of T cell responses to AZD1222 COVID-19 vaccine. Study-wide points: Repertoires were obtained solely post-peak T cell response. Donors were largely white British and mainly female; clonal diversity was possibly underestimated.

CDR1 is MDHEN and CDR2 is SYDVKM in the germline V gene. This CDR3 spans 12 amino acids. The V end lost 6 bases, the J end lost 3 bases, and 9 bases lay between the germline ends. A remark on this clone: The antigen is unknown.

Data came from immunoSEQ multiplex PCR; TCRdb stores just in-frame clones and leaves some out. The repertoire includes approximately 100,000 clones, approximately 92% of them detected once, and 1% to 1.5% sits in the top ten. The gene calls are TRBV28 and TRBJ2-7; unclear D gene. This clonotype originated in an adult in good health. This sample comprised peripheral blood, obtained on day 0 of AZD1222 vaccination. The CDR3 sequence: CASSISSYEQYF. The CDR3 DNA follows: TGTGCCAGCAGCATATCTAGCTACGAGCAGTACTTC.